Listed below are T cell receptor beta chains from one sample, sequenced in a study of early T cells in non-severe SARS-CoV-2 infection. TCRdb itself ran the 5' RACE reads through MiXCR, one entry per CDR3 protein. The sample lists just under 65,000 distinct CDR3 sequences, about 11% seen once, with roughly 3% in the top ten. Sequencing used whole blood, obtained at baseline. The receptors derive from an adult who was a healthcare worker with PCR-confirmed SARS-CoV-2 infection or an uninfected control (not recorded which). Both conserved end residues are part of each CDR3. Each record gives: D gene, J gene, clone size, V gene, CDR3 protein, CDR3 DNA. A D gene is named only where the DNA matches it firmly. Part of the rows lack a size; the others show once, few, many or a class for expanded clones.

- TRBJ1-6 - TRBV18 CASSPAGLGTYNSPLHF TGTGCCAGCTCACCGGCGGGGTTGGGGACCTATAATTCACCCCTCCACTTT
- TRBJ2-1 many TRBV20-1 CSARDSSNEQFF TGCAGTGCCAGGGACTCGTCCAATGAGCAGTTCTTC
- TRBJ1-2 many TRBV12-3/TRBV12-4 CASSLGGDYGYTF TGTGCCAGCAGTTTAGGTGGGGACTATGGCTACACCTTC
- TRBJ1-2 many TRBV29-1 CSAHELRGANYGYTF TGCAGCGCACACGAGCTTCGGGGGGCTAACTATGGCTACACCTTC
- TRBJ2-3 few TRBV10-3 CAISEGANPTDTQYF TGTGCCATCAGTGAGGGGGCTAACCCCACAGATACGCAGTATTTT
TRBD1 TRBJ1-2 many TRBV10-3 CATLTGERYTF TGTGCCACCCTAACAGGGGAGCGCTACACCTTC
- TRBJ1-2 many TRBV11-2 CASSYFTENYGYTF TGTGCCAGCAGCTACTTTACAGAAAACTATGGCTACACCTTC
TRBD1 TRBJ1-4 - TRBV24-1 CATRDRGEKLFF TGTGCCACCCGGGACAGGGGAGAAAAACTGTTTTTT
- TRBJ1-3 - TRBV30 CAWSVLDTIYF TGTGCCTGGAGTGTATTAGACACCATATATTTT
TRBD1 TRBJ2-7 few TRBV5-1 CASSYGGTGRITYEQYF TGCGCCAGCAGCTATGGAGGGACAGGGCGAATCACCTACGAGCAGTACTTC
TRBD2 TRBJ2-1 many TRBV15 CATSSGGTWNEQFF TGTGCCACCAGCAGCGGGGGGACTTGGAATGAGCAGTTCTTC
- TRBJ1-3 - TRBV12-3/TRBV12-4 CASSPPGSFGNTIYF TGTGCCAGCAGTCCCCCCGGCAGTTTCGGAAACACCATATATTTT
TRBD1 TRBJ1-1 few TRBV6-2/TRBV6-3 CASSKQGLNTEAFF TGTGCCAGCAGCAAACAGGGGTTGAACACTGAAGCTTTCTTT
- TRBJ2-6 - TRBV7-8 CASSPAAGSSGANVLTF TGTGCCAGCAGCCCGGCGGCCGGCAGCTCTGGGGCCAACGTCCTGACTTTC
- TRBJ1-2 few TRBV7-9 CASSLGPGTGDGYTF TGTGCCAGCAGCTTAGGGCCAGGGACGGGTGATGGCTACACCTTC
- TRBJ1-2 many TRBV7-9 CASSPEVAVSSDGYTF TGTGCCAGCAGCCCAGAGGTGGCCGTGAGCTCGGATGGCTACACCTTC
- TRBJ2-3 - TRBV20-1 CSARDAVGTDTQYF TGCAGTGCTAGAGATGCGGTAGGCACAGATACGCAGTATTTT
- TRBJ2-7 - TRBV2 CASTYRASEQYF TGTGCCAGCACTTACAGGGCCAGTGAGCAGTACTTC
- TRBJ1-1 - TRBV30 CAWSLGPGGEAFF TGTGCCTGGAGCCTAGGACCAGGCGGTGAAGCTTTCTTT